This T cell receptor (beta chain) was documented in a study of glioma-infiltrating T cells after dendritic cell vaccination. About the study: The vaccine used monocyte-derived dendritic cells pulsed overnight with autologous tumor lysate.

The CDR3 extends over 16 amino acids. J gave up 0 bases and V 5 bases, and 11 bases lay outside the gene matches. The germline V gene has CDR1 GTSNPN and CDR2 SVGIG (reference sequence). TCRdb's table, derived via immunoSEQ multiplex PCR, lists solely in-frame clones and lacks some. The sample includes about 38,000 clones, approximately 84% of them seen just once. The chain combines TRBV30 with TRBJ2-3, with 7 bases matching TRBD1. The TCR sequence derives from a human donor with glioblastoma. The sequences come from blood, collected before dendritic cell vaccination. In nucleotides, the CDR3 is TGTGCCTGGGAAGCCACGGACAGGATAAGCACAGATACGCAGTATTTT. This gives the protein CAWEATDRISTDTQYF.